Sequencing of this T cell receptor beta chain was carried out in a study of identical twins. This clonotype occurred a few times. What it recognizes is unknown. The length of the CDR3 is 14 residues. V lost 3 bases to trimming and J lost 4 bases, with 11 bases between them. Looked up from germline, CDR1 is SGDLS and CDR2 is YYNGEE. There were only healthy Caucasians among the donors. Study-wide results and limits: With beta out-of-frame sequences, excess sharing by twins was weaker.

The cDNA had a unique molecular identifier and a template-switch universal primer site. TCRdb itself ran the 5' RACE reads through MiXCR, one entry per CDR3 protein. The sample has about 260,000 distinct CDR3 sequences; about 7.3% are singletons. These data also formed part of another study, on yellow fever vaccine responses in identical twins.

This chain joins TRBV9 and TRBJ1-3, with D unresolved. Sequencing was done on a sample of memory (CD45RO+) T cells sorted from blood. This TCR derives from a young woman in good health. CDR3 sequence: CASSAGLSGNTIYF. In DNA form, the CDR3 reads TGTGCCAGCAGCGCGGGCCTTTCAGGAAACACCATATATTTT.